These 13 T cell receptor beta chains were sequenced from one sample in a study of shared clonotypes between healthy human individuals. Profiling relied on immunoSEQ multiplex PCR, and the TCRdb table lists in-frame clones only, not all of them. The repertoire has 2 million to 2.5 million clones, around 90% of them found once; the top ten carry around 0.4%. Sequenced sample: naive CD4+ T cells from PBMCs. Subset noted: CD45RA+ positively selected. These receptors were taken from a man aged 18 to 35 in good health. Some clones in this sample may be carry-over from other donors' samples.

The genes are TRBV25-1 and TRBJ1-6; 9 positions match TRBD1. CDR1 and CDR2 (germline): MGHDK, SYGVNS. The CDR3 loop spans 14 amino acids. The CDR3 nucleotides read TGTGCGTCGACAGGGGGGTCCTATAATTCACCCCTCCACTTT. Its protein is CASTGGSYNSPLHF.

The chain is built from TRBV30 and TRBJ1-3; D is unclear. The CDR3 covers 14 residues. The germline V and J ends were trimmed by 4 bases and 0 bases, with 10 bases remaining between them. CDR1 is GTSNPN, CDR2 SVGIG, per germline (reference sequence). This chain's CDR3 is CAWNMKSSGNTIYF. CDR3 coding DNA: TGTGCCTGGAATATGAAAAGCTCTGGAAACACCATATATTTT.

In the case of this clone: In the same sample, other DNA sequences code for this CDR3. This chain joins TRBV7-2 and TRBJ2-7; 11 nucleotides line up with TRBD2. CDR3 size: 15 residues. CDR1 is SGHTA, CDR2 FQGNSA, per germline. J was trimmed by 3 bases and V by 3 bases; bases with no gene match: 4. The CDR3 sequence: CASSLQTSGNYEQYF. The CDR3 nucleotides are TGTGCCAGCAGCTTGCAGACTAGCGGGAACTACGAGCAGTACTTC.

This rearrangement joins TRBV28 to TRBJ2-3; D gene ambiguous. V was pared by 6 bases and J by 6 bases, with 10 bases between. Per the germline V gene, CDR1 is MDHEN and CDR2 is SYDVKM. The CDR3 is made up of 12 amino acids. Here the CDR3 reads CASSSSPDTQYF. CDR3 DNA sequence: TGTGCCAGCAGCTCATCCCCCGATACGCAGTATTTT.

The count of this clone is one. The V and J genes are TRBV7-2 and TRBJ2-5; tentatively, D is TRBD1 or TRBD2 (5 bases each). V was cut by 1 base and J by 5 bases, with 14 bases left in between. Germline loops: CDR1 SGHTA, CDR2 FQGNSA. The CDR3 is 15 residues long. The CDR3 reads CASSLGSGGWETQYF. DNA for the CDR3: TGTGCCAGCAGCTTAGGGTCTGGGGGTTGGGAGACCCAGTACTTC.

The rearrangement joins TRBV19 to TRBJ1-4; the match to TRBD1 covers 7 bases. V shed 4 bases, J shed 7 bases, and the junction held 9 bases outside the gene matches. CDR3 length: 15 amino acids. Germline lookup yields CDR1 LNHDA and CDR2 SQIVND (reference sequence). CDR3 residues: CASSTRIRTGEKLFF. The CDR3 DNA reads TGTGCCAGTAGTACCCGAATTCGGACAGGTGAAAAACTGTTTTTT.

Points on this clone: The sample contains more than one DNA sequence encoding this CDR3. The V call is TRBV29-1, the J call TRBJ2-5; D possibly corresponds to TRBD1 (6 bases). The V end lost 4 bases, the J end lost 1 base, and 7 bases lay between the germline ends. The germline V gene encodes CDR1 SQVTM and CDR2 ANQGSEA. The CDR3 extends over 12 amino acids. CDR3 coding DNA: TGCAGCGTTGGGGGGCTCCAAGAGACCCAGTACTTC. Translated, it gives CSVGGLQETQYF. The entire variable domain, with the rest obtained from reference TRBV29-1 and TRBJ2-5, is as follows: SAVISQKPSRDICQRGTSLTIQCQVDSQVTMMFWYRQQPGQSLTLIATANQGSEATYESGFVIDKFPISRPNLTFSTLTVSNMSPEDSSIYLCSVGGLQETQYFGPGTRLLVL.

This clone was seen a few times. CDR3 nucleotide sequence: TGTGCCACGGACCCGGGCGGTACTAACTATGGCTACACCTTC. Encoded protein: CATDPGGTNYGYTF. This sequence joins TRBV28 and TRBJ1-2; D gene uncertain. V shed 10 bases and J shed 0 bases, with 15 bases lying between them. Looked up from germline, CDR1 is MDHEN and CDR2 is SYDVKM. CDR3 length equals 14 residues.

The chain has TRBV5-1 and TRBJ1-1, with TRBD1 as a possible D gene (5 bases). Trimming pared 0 bases from V and 4 bases from J, leaving 22 bases between. Per the germline V gene, CDR1 is SGHRS and CDR2 is YFSETQ. CDR3 length: 18 amino acids. Written as DNA, the CDR3 is TGCGCCAGCAGCTTGGCCAACCCAGGGAGGGAGCGGGGCACTGAAGCTTTCTTT. Its translation is CASSLANPGRERGTEAFF.

On this clone: Other DNA sequences in this sample translate to the same CDR3. The V call is TRBV5-1, the J call TRBJ2-3, with 7 positions matching TRBD2. There are 15 residues in the CDR3. Looked up from germline, CDR1 is SGHRS and CDR2 is YFSETQ. The trim removed 4 bases at V and 0 bases at J, leaving 5 bases unmatched. This CDR3 reads CASSAASGSTDTQYF. For the CDR3, the DNA is TGCGCCAGCAGCGCGGCTAGCGGTAGCACAGATACGCAGTATTTT.

The chain recombines TRBV7-2 with TRBJ1-3; D is unclear. Looked up from germline, CDR1 is SGHTA and CDR2 is FQGNSA. This CDR3 has 15 amino acids. V shed 0 bases and J shed 3 bases, with 9 bases lying between them. The CDR3 bases are TGTGCCAGCAGCTTAGCGCCCGGGCATGGAAACACCATATATTTT. It yields the protein CASSLAPGHGNTIYF.

The chain uses TRBV28 and TRBJ2-2; 8 bases are a match to TRBD2. The J segment lost 0 bases and the V segment lost 6 bases, leaving 3 bases of the junction unmatched. The CDR3 extends over 15 amino acids. From germline, CDR1 is MDHEN and CDR2 SYDVKM. For the CDR3, the DNA is TGTGCCAGCAGACTTAGCGGGACGAACACCGGGGAGCTGTTTTTT. Its protein product is CASRLSGTNTGELFF.

The chain employs TRBV4-2 and TRBJ2-1, with 9 bases fitting TRBD2. Germline V CDR1 and CDR2: LGHNA, YNFKEQ. J gave up 3 bases and V 0 bases, and 12 bases lay outside the gene matches. The CDR3 contains 19 residues. CDR3 coding DNA: TGTGCCAGCAGCCAAGAAATCGTAGCGGGAGTGGGCTTCTACAATGAGCAGTTCTTC. As protein: CASSQEIVAGVGFYNEQFF.